The 21 T cell receptor beta chains presented below share a single source sample, sequenced in a study of cytotoxic CD8 clonotypes in ibrutinib-treated CLL. Assay used: immunoSEQ multiplex PCR; TCRdb lists only in-frame clones, some missing. The sample records about 130,000 clones, 70% to 90% being singletons. The source material was PBMCs, sampled after 24 months of ibrutinib treatment. The receptor source for this set is a human donor with chronic lymphocytic leukemia.

CDR3 in DNA: TGTGCCAGCAGTCGGATTAGCTCCTACGAGCAGTACTTC. This sequence encodes CASSRISSYEQYF. The chain joins TRBV7-3 to TRBJ2-7; D is ambiguous. The CDR3 contains 13 residues. Germline CDR1 is SGHTA and CDR2 is FQGTGA. V dropped 6 bases and J dropped 0 bases, with 9 bases sitting between them. The whole variable domain, remainder taken from reference TRBV7-3 and TRBJ2-7, is GAGVSQTPSNKVTEKGKYVELRCDPISGHTALYWYRQSLGQGPEFLIYFQGTGAADDSGLPNDRFFAVRPEGSVSTLKIQRTERGDSAVYLCASSRISSYEQYFGPGTRLTVT.

The count of this clone is one. This rearrangement joins TRBV7-8 to TRBJ1-2; D possibly corresponds to TRBD1 (6 bases). V lost 3 bases and J lost 6, with 11 bases in between. Per germline, CDR1 SGHVS and CDR2 FQNEAQ. This CDR3 contains 13 residues. Here the CDR3 DNA reads TGTGCCAGCAGCTTTCGGACAGCGAATGGCTACACCTTC. Its translation: CASSFRTANGYTF.

The genes are TRBV10-3 and TRBJ2-7; tentatively, D is TRBD1 or TRBD2 (5 bases each). Germline-derived CDR1 and CDR2 are ENHRY and SYGVKD. The CDR3 is 16 amino acids. The V and J ends lost 9 bases and 1 base respectively, with 22 bases between them. CDR3 in DNA: TGTGCCATTGGACTTCGGGGCACATCTTCGTCCTACGAGCAGTACTTC. Protein: CAIGLRGTSSSYEQYF.

The V gene is TRBV7-2, the J gene TRBJ1-1; D is unclear. Looked up from germline, CDR1 is SGHTA and CDR2 is FQGNSA. The CDR3 extends over 18 amino acids. V was pared by 7 bases and J by 3 bases, with 27 bases between. This CDR3 is CASTLTSRSGTRDTEAFF. The CDR3 DNA reads TGTGCCAGCACTCTGACCTCAAGATCGGGCACTCGGGACACTGAAGCTTTCTTT.

The J gene is TRBJ2-7, the V gene TRBV4-3; TRBD1 matches at 10 bases. V was clipped by 0 bases and J by 4 bases; unmatched bases: 3. Germline-derived CDR1 and CDR2 are LGHNA and YSLEER. The CDR3 has 15 residues. CDR3 loop: CASSQDWTGGYEQYF. DNA of the CDR3: TGCGCCAGCAGCCAAGACTGGACAGGGGGATACGAGCAGTACTTC.

This clone came up a few times. V gene TRBV19 combines with J gene TRBJ2-2; a weak D match, TRBD2 (6 bases). Trimming cost V 4 bases and J 0 bases, with 15 bases left between them. The V gene's germline CDR1 is LNHDA and CDR2 SQIVND (reference sequence). There are 17 residues in the CDR3. The CDR3 loop is CASSTPSSGANTGELFF. CDR3 nucleotide sequence: TGTGCCAGTAGTACCCCTTCGTCGGGGGCGAACACCGGGGAGCTGTTTTTT.

V is TRBV5-4 and J is TRBJ2-3, with TRBD2 matching over 10 bases. The CDR3 contains 16 residues. The V gene end was trimmed by 3 bases and the J gene end by 3 bases; junction bases not matched to a gene: 7. CDR1 is SGHNT, CDR2 YYREEE, per germline (reference sequence). CDR3 loop: CASSYSGGASTDTQYF. CDR3 nucleotide sequence: TGTGCCAGCAGCTACAGCGGGGGGGCTAGTACAGATACGCAGTATTTT.

This clone was observed once. V gene TRBV4-2 combines with J gene TRBJ2-7; 11 positions match TRBD2. V gave up 3 bases and J gave up 5 bases; unmatched junction bases: 6. Germline V gene sequence: CDR1 LGHNA, CDR2 YNFKEQ. This CDR3 has 15 amino acids. In DNA, the CDR3 is TGTGCCAGCAGCCAGGGCACTAGCGGGAGTAACGAGCAGTACTTC. As protein: CASSQGTSGSNEQYF.

The rearrangement uses TRBV27 and TRBJ1-3; D is uncertain. Germline V lookup: CDR1 MNHEY, CDR2 SMNVEV (reference sequence). The CDR3 has 14 amino acids. The ends were cut back, 5 bases at V and 0 bases at J, with 8 bases in the middle. In DNA, the CDR3 is TGTGCCAGCAGTCCCTCTGGCTCTGGAAACACCATATATTTT. This encodes CASSPSGSGNTIYF.

The chain links TRBV7-9 to TRBJ2-1; 7 bases match TRBD2. CDR1 and CDR2 from the germline V gene are SEHNR and FQNEAQ (reference sequence). The CDR3 runs to 13 residues. The V segment lost 5 bases and the J segment 7 bases; nucleotides outside the gene matches: 5. CDR3 DNA: TGTGCCAGCAGCAAATTGGGAGGGAATGAGCAGTTCTTC. It yields the protein CASSKLGGNEQFF.

The V call is TRBV5-1, the J call TRBJ1-4; D not certain. V shed 4 bases and J shed 0 bases, with 19 bases lying between them. This CDR3 is built from 18 residues. CDR1 and CDR2 from the germline V gene are SGHRS and YFSETQ. CDR3 sequence (DNA): TGCGCCAGCAGCCCGGACCCGGGCACCCGAACAACTAATGAAAAACTGTTTTTT. This encodes CASSPDPGTRTTNEKLFF.

This clone was picked up one time. J is TRBJ2-1 and V is TRBV5-1; 9 nucleotides align to TRBD1. With V trimmed by 9 bases and J by 6 bases, 13 bases remained unmatched. The CDR3 length is 15 residues. CDR1 and CDR2 from the germline V gene are SGHRS and YFSETQ. In nucleotides, the CDR3 is TGCGCCACCGAGTCTCGGGACAGGGCAAGCAATGAGCAGTTCTTC. It is translated as CATESRDRASNEQFF.

This chain connects TRBV4-1 to TRBJ2-6; D may match TRBD1 or TRBD2 (5 bases each). The CDR3 sequence is 19 residues long. Per the germline V gene, CDR1 is MGHRA and CDR2 is YSYEKL. V was clipped by 4 bases and J by 4 bases, with 23 bases between them. The CDR3 loop is CASSRTSGYLGQGANVLTF. In DNA, the CDR3 is TGCGCCAGCAGCCGAACATCGGGGTATCTGGGGCAGGGGGCCAACGTCCTGACTTTC.

The genes are TRBV7-2 and TRBJ1-2; D is uncertain. The CDR3 is made up of 16 amino acids. Germline V CDR1 and CDR2: SGHTA, FQGNSA. V was pared by 0 bases and J by 0 bases, with 11 bases between. The CDR3 reads CASSLAPADPNYGYTF. DNA of the CDR3: TGTGCCAGCAGCTTAGCTCCGGCGGATCCTAACTATGGCTACACCTTC.

V and J are TRBV2 and TRBJ2-2; 16 bases agree with TRBD2. The CDR3 length is 18 residues. In germline, CDR1 is SNHLY, CDR2 FYNNEI. V lost 6 bases to trimming and J lost 6 bases; unmatched junction nucleotides: 10. CDR3: CASRPGLAGGPGPGELFF. The CDR3 DNA is TGTGCCAGCAGACCGGGACTAGCGGGGGGGCCGGGGCCCGGGGAGCTGTTTTTT.

The CDR3 reads CASKTAYSNQPQHF. The CDR3 nucleotides are TGTGCCAGCAAAACAGCATATAGCAATCAGCCCCAGCATTTT. The V gene is TRBV27, the J gene TRBJ1-5; D remains ambiguous. The V end was cut by 7 bases, the J end by 0 bases, with 10 bases between. This CDR3 region has 14 residues. The germline CDR1 and CDR2 sequences are MNHEY and SMNVEV (reference sequence).

Only one count was recorded for this clone. The chain uses TRBV7-6 and TRBJ1-2; possibly TRBD1 for D (6 bases). Per the germline V gene, CDR1 is SGHVS and CDR2 is FNYEAQ. This CDR3 is 11 amino acids long. The V end lost 5 bases, the J end lost 10 bases, and 11 bases lay between the germline ends. CDR3 coding DNA: TGTGCCAGCAGCCAAGGACAGACCTACACCTTC. Translating it yields CASSQGQTYTF.

V usage is TRBV19 and J usage is TRBJ2-7; D may correspond to TRBD1 or TRBD2 (5 bases each). The V gene's germline CDR1 is LNHDA and CDR2 SQIVND (reference sequence). This CDR3 comprises 14 residues. Trimming took 5 bases from V and 2 from J, leaving 13 bases between them. In DNA form, the CDR3 reads TGTGCCAGTAGTTCGAGAGGGGAGACCTACGAGCAGTACTTC. Amino acid sequence: CASSSRGETYEQYF.

This clone was recorded only once. The chain joins TRBV13 to TRBJ2-3; D gene uncertain. Trimming cost V 5 bases and J 1 base, with 10 bases left between them. This CDR3 has 14 amino acids. From germline, CDR1 is PRHDT and CDR2 FYEKMQ (reference sequence). In DNA form, the CDR3 reads TGTGCCAGCAGCCCTGTGGCGGGCACAGATACGCAGTATTTT. It encodes CASSPVAGTDTQYF.

CDR3 sequence (DNA): TGTGCCAGCAGCAAAGGGACAGGGATCACAGATACGCAGTATTTT. Its translation is CASSKGTGITDTQYF. The rearrangement uses TRBV7-9 and TRBJ2-3, with TRBD1 matching 9 bases. The CDR3 runs to 15 residues. CDR1 and CDR2 (germline): SEHNR, FQNEAQ (reference sequence). With 5 bases clipped from V and 2 bases from J, the junction kept 5 bases outside the gene matches. Full variable domain (missing parts from reference TRBV7-9 and TRBJ2-3): DTGVSQNPRHKITKRGQNVTFRCDPISEHNRLYWYRQTLGQGPEFLTYFQNEAQLEKSRLLSDRFSAERPKGSFSTLEIQRTEQGDSAMYLCASSKGTGITDTQYFGPGTRLTVL.

The V and J genes are TRBV13 and TRBJ2-2; weak D call: TRBD1 (5 bases). The V end lost 1 base, the J end lost 2 bases, and 14 bases lay between the germline ends. The germline CDR1 and CDR2 sequences are PRHDT and FYEKMQ (reference sequence). This CDR3 has 17 residues. DNA of the CDR3: TGTGCCAGCAGCTTAGCTCTAAGGGGTTTAAACACCGGGGAGCTGTTTTTT. It is translated as CASSLALRGLNTGELFF.